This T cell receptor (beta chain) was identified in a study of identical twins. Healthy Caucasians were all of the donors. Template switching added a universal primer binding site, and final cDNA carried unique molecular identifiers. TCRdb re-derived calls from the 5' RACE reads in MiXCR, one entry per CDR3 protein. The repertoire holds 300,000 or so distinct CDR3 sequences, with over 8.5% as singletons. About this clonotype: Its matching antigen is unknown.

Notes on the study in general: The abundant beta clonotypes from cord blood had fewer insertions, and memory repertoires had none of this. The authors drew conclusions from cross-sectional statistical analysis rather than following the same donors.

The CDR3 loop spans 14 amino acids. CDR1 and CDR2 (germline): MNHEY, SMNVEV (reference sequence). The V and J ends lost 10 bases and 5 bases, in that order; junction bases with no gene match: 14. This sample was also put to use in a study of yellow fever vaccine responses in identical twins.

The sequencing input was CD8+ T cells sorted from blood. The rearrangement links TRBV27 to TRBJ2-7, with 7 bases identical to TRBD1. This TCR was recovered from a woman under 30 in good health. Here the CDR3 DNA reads TGTGCCACCCACGCACAGGGGATTTTGGACGAGCAGTACTTC. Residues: CATHAQGILDEQYF.